This T cell receptor (beta chain) was observed in a study of beta chain features in type 1 diabetes. This clone was observed a few times. Its antigen is unidentified. Reverse transcription of all isolated RNA meant that expressed TCRB transcripts were sequenced. The repertoire was sequenced with immunoSEQ multiplex PCR; TCRdb's copy has only in-frame clones and lacks some. Of 100,000 to 150,000 clones listed, about 10% are singletons. Germline lookup yields CDR1 MNHEY and CDR2 SVGAGI. V gave up 0 bases and J gave up 4 bases, with 10 bases separating them. The CDR3 is 15 residues long. Study outcomes and limitations: Shortening that was moderate but significant affected the TCRB CDR3s of Type 1 diabetes patients in all four CD4+ subsets. Equally in patients and controls, PCR might preferentially amplify shorter templates.

This receptor was taken from a man aged 25 to 40 with type 1 diabetes. Sequenced: central memory CD4+ T cells from blood. V gene TRBV6-5 combines with J gene TRBJ1-3; D may be TRBD1 (5 bases). CDR3 sequence reads: CASSYSIQAGNTIYF. The CDR3 bases are TGTGCCAGCAGTTACTCGATACAGGCCGGAAACACCATATATTTT.